The following is a TCR beta chain sequence with its context. The authors prepared the TCRbeta library with unique molecular identifiers. TCRdb reprocessed the PCR reads with MiXCR, giving one entry per CDR3 protein. The table lists under 450,000 distinct CDR3 sequences, approximately 12% of them singletons. This record belongs to a study of T-cell reconstitution after alpha-beta-depleted transplantation in children. The length of the CDR3 is 16 residues. With V trimmed by 0 bases and J by 4 bases, 8 bases remained unmatched. CDR1 and CDR2 from the germline V gene are SGHRS and YFSETQ. This specimen was PBMCs, taken from the stem cell graft. This chain links TRBV5-1 with TRBJ2-5; 8 nucleotides line up with TRBD1. This clonotype was obtained from a human donor who donated a stem cell graft to a child with Fanconi anemia. CDR3 sequence reads: CASSLAGQGRGETQYF. CDR3 bases: TGCGCCAGCAGCTTGGCCGGACAGGGCCGAGGAGAGACCCAGTACTTC.